What follows describes a single T cell receptor (beta chain). The antigen is not known. This record comes from a study of OX40 agonist ivuxolimab in advanced cancers. Study overall: Patients in the trial were receiving intravenous ivuxolimab every 2 weeks, at doses of 0.01 to 10 mg/kg. Study outcomes and limitations: Clonal expansion among partial responders at 0.1-3.0 mg/kg ranked near the lowest.

Sampling times: baseline, cycle 4 day 1, cycle 7 day 1. V shed 0 bases and J shed 11 bases, with 17 bases lying between them. The CDR3 totals 14 residues. In germline, CDR1 is SGHRS, CDR2 YFSETQ. The data were produced by immunoSEQ multiplex PCR, yet TCRdb's version contains in-frame clones alone and is incomplete. The table includes 90,000 or so clones, 80% to 95% detected once. This TCR derives from an adult with an advanced solid tumor such as melanoma, head and neck, liver or kidney cancer. This chain links TRBV5-1 with TRBJ1-1; D not certain. This specimen consisted of CD4+ or CD8+ T cells sorted from blood, obtained in a trial of the OX40 agonist ivuxolimab. As DNA, the CDR3 is TGCGCCAGCAGCTTGGGAACGGCCAGTGAAGGGGCTTTCTTT. Its translation: CASSLGTASEGAFF.